These T cell receptor beta chains were read from a single sample in a study of blood T cell dynamics during melanoma immunotherapy. Generated by immunoSEQ multiplex PCR, the TCRdb table keeps only in-frame clones and is missing some. The repertoire has about 6,000 clones, just under 80% of them found once; the top ten carry about 33%. The specimen comprised blood, sampled from a patient treated with checkpoint blockade. Source of these receptors: a human donor with melanoma. Each CDR3 is given without its conserved first and last residue. Fields, in order: V gene, CDR3 protein.

v_gene: TRBV13
CDR3aa: ASSSRAWTGEEGYT

v_gene: TRBV4-1
CDR3aa: ASSQDRTSGGRYGPYNEQF

v_gene: TRBV5-1
CDR3aa: ASASGVSRNTEAF

v_gene: TRBV29-1
CDR3aa: SVVNGLPGGELF

v_gene: TRBV30
CDR3aa: AWSGAGGGNQPQH

v_gene: TRBV27
CDR3aa: ASSTRTGSNYGYT

v_gene: TRBV5-8
CDR3aa: ASSLRDIARKGYT

v_gene: TRBV15
CDR3aa: ATSGNTGINEKLF

v_gene: TRBV5-6
CDR3aa: ARSWGGGMGATQY

v_gene: TRBV18
CDR3aa: ASSPPPRSLHGQPQH

v_gene: TRBV5-1
CDR3aa: ASSGTGTGGTETQY